This passage covers 20 T cell receptor beta chains from one sample sequenced in a study of OX40 agonist ivuxolimab in advanced cancers. Assay used: immunoSEQ multiplex PCR; TCRdb lists only in-frame clones, some missing. The repertoire holds around 60,000 clones, 80% to 90% seen once, with 2.8% in the top ten. The sequenced sample was CD4+ or CD8+ T cells sorted from blood, obtained in a trial of the OX40 agonist ivuxolimab. These receptors all stem from an adult with an advanced solid tumor such as melanoma, head and neck, liver or kidney cancer.

This clone was detected only once. This sequence joins TRBV10-3 and TRBJ1-1; 8 bases fit TRBD1. The CDR3 sequence is 20 residues long. Germline trimming cut 6 bases from V and 0 bases from J; bases unmatched to any gene: 21. Germline loops: CDR1 ENHRY, CDR2 SYGVKD. CDR3 sequence: CAIRTNRDRGRGDLNTEAFF. As DNA, the CDR3 is TGTGCCATCAGGACTAACCGAGACAGGGGTCGAGGGGACCTGAACACTGAAGCTTTCTTT.

This clone was observed a single time. V and J are TRBV6-1 and TRBJ1-5; 7 nucleotides match TRBD1. The CDR3 length is 14 residues. Losses at the gene ends were 2 bases for V and 7 bases for J; bases not matched to a gene: 5. Looked up from germline, CDR1 is MNHNS and CDR2 is SASEGT. The CDR3 DNA reads TGTGCCAGCAGTGAAAGGCAGGGGGAACAGCCCCAGCATTTT. Its translation: CASSERQGEQPQHF.

The chain combines TRBV28 with TRBJ2-1; TRBD2 is a possible D gene (6 bases). The germline CDR1 and CDR2 sequences are MDHEN and SYDVKM. CDR3 length: 13 amino acids. V was clipped by 9 bases and J by 2 bases, with 11 bases between them. The CDR3 region has the DNA TGTGCCAGTGGGGGGAATCCCTACAATGAGCAGTTCTTC. It is translated as CASGGNPYNEQFF.

V and J are TRBV5-1 and TRBJ2-7; TRBD1 agrees at 7 bases. With 3 bases clipped from V and 5 bases from J, the junction kept 11 bases outside the gene matches. The CDR3 loop spans 15 amino acids. Per germline, CDR1 SGHRS and CDR2 YFSETQ. CDR3 residues: CASSSRFTGANEQYF. CDR3 nucleotides: TGCGCCAGCAGCTCAAGATTTACAGGGGCGAACGAGCAGTACTTC.

Concerning this clone: Other DNA variants within this sample encode the same CDR3. This CDR3 is CSVVAGPETQYF. CDR3 in DNA: TGCAGCGTTGTGGCGGGACCAGAGACCCAGTACTTC. The chain recombines TRBV29-1 with TRBJ2-5; D possibly corresponds to TRBD2 (6 bases). The germline CDR1 and CDR2 sequences are SQVTM and ANQGSEA. V lost 4 bases, J lost 4 bases, and 10 bases lay in between. This CDR3 is built from 12 residues. Variable domain in full (rest from reference TRBV29-1 and TRBJ2-5): SAVISQKPSRDICQRGTSLTIQCQVDSQVTMMFWYRQQPGQSLTLIATANQGSEATYESGFVIDKFPISRPNLTFSTLTVSNMSPEDSSIYLCSVVAGPETQYFGPGTRLLVL.

V gene TRBV4-1 combines with J gene TRBJ1-2; unclear D gene. The V end was cut by 0 bases, the J end by 7 bases, with 6 bases between. Germline V CDR1 and CDR2: MGHRA, YSYEKL. The CDR3 spans 12 residues. The CDR3, as DNA: TGCGCCAGCAGCCAAGAACTGTCTGGCTACACCTTC. Its translation: CASSQELSGYTF.

This clone has just one count. The V and J genes are TRBV19 and TRBJ2-1, with D possibly called TRBD1 or TRBD2 (5 bases each). The V and J ends lost 3 bases and 2 bases respectively, with 14 bases between them. The germline CDR1 and CDR2 sequences are LNHDA and SQIVND (reference sequence). This CDR3 is 16 amino acids long. The CDR3 coding sequence is TGTGCCAGTAGTATCCCGGATATGGGGGCCTACAATGAGCAGTTCTTC. Protein product: CASSIPDMGAYNEQFF.

V usage is TRBV10-3 and J usage is TRBJ2-3; D is uncertain. The CDR3 consists of 14 residues. CDR1 and CDR2 (germline): ENHRY, SYGVKD. Deletions cut 4 bases from V and 0 bases from J, with 8 bases between. CDR3 protein: CAISGFTSTDTQYF. CDR3 sequence (DNA): TGTGCCATCAGTGGATTCACAAGCACAGATACGCAGTATTTT.

Turning to this clone: The sample carries other DNA sequences with the same CDR3. J is TRBJ1-1 and V is TRBV28; D gene unclear. V was clipped by 6 bases and J by 8 bases, with 10 bases between them. Germline lookup yields CDR1 MDHEN and CDR2 SYDVKM. The CDR3 covers 11 residues. CDR3 nucleotides: TGTGCCAGCAGCTTCTACTCCGAAGCTTTCTTT. This encodes CASSFYSEAFF.

The rearrangement links TRBV19 to TRBJ1-3, with D uncertain. V was trimmed by 6 bases and J by 0 bases, leaving 12 bases between them. There are 15 residues in the CDR3. Looked up from germline, CDR1 is LNHDA and CDR2 is SQIVND (reference sequence). CDR3 DNA: TGTGCCAGTAGGCAAGAGGGCGGCTCTGGAAACACCATATATTTT. Protein: CASRQEGGSGNTIYF.

J is TRBJ1-2 and V is TRBV18, with D perhaps matching TRBD1 (5 bases). The V and J ends lost 2 bases and 10 bases respectively, with 17 bases between them. The CDR3 consists of 14 residues. Germline V gene lookup returns CDR1 KGHSH and CDR2 LQKENI. The CDR3 coding sequence is TGTGCCAGCTCACCAGGGACTTCCTCGTGGGACTACACCTTC. As protein: CASSPGTSSWDYTF.

V gene TRBV6-6 combines with J gene TRBJ1-2, with 9 positions matching TRBD1. CDR1 is MNHNY and CDR2 is SVGAGI in the germline V gene (reference sequence). There are 13 residues in the CDR3. V gave up 2 bases and J gave up 10 bases; unmatched junction bases: 5. The CDR3 region has the DNA TGTGCCAGCAGTTACGGGGGACAGGGCCACTACACCTTC. Encoded protein: CASSYGGQGHYTF.

V and J are TRBV10-3 and TRBJ1-3, with no clear D. Germline V gene lookup returns CDR1 ENHRY and CDR2 SYGVKD. With 3 bases removed from V and 0 bases from J, the gap between germline ends came to 9 bases. The CDR3 loop spans 15 amino acids. CDR3 loop: CAISDGEISGNTIYF. The CDR3, as DNA: TGTGCCATCAGTGATGGGGAAATCTCTGGAAACACCATATATTTT.

V and J are TRBV4-1 and TRBJ2-5, with 11 bases that match TRBD2. CDR1 and CDR2 from the germline V gene are MGHRA and YSYEKL. There are 19 residues in the CDR3. The J segment lost 1 base and the V segment lost 4 bases, leaving 14 bases of the junction unmatched. The CDR3 DNA follows: TGCGCCAGCAGCCTTCCCCCGGGGCTAGCGGGAGGAGGCCAAGAGACCCAGTACTTC. Its protein is CASSLPPGLAGGGQETQYF.

This chain links TRBV6-6 with TRBJ2-7; D is perhaps TRBD1 (6 bases). From germline, CDR1 is MNHNY and CDR2 SVGAGI (reference sequence). The ends were cut back, 6 bases at V and 2 bases at J, with 14 bases in the middle. CDR3 length: 14 residues. Written as DNA, the CDR3 is TGTGCCAGCAGCTATCTTGGACAGACCTACGAGCAGTACTTC. Translation: CASSYLGQTYEQYF.

This clone was observed a few times. The rearrangement links TRBV5-1 to TRBJ1-5, with D uncertain. The germline V gene has CDR1 SGHRS and CDR2 YFSETQ. CDR3 length: 14 residues. V lost 3 bases and J lost 0, with 7 bases in between. The CDR3 region has the DNA TGCGCCAGCAGCTACGACGGTAGCAATCAGCCCCAGCATTTT. This gives the protein CASSYDGSNQPQHF.

The sample holds a few counts of this clone. The J gene is TRBJ1-1, the V gene TRBV15; D is ambiguous. Trimming shortened V by 1 base and J by 1 base, and 7 bases separated the two germline ends. The CDR3 runs 14 residues. The germline V gene encodes CDR1 LNHNV and CDR2 YYDKDF (reference sequence). The CDR3 loop is CATSRAPTNTEAFF. Written as DNA, the CDR3 is TGTGCCACCAGCAGAGCACCGACGAACACTGAAGCTTTCTTT.

This sequence joins TRBV16 and TRBJ1-2; 7 bases line up with TRBD1. Germline V gene data show CDR1 as KGHSY and CDR2 as FQNENV. The ends lost 1 base at V and 4 bases at J; junction bases unmatched: 3. The CDR3 spans 14 residues. The CDR3 sequence is CASSQWDSRYGYTF. The CDR3 DNA sequence: TGTGCCAGCAGCCAATGGGACAGTCGCTATGGCTACACCTTC.

CDR3 in amino acids: CASSLALNYGYTF. The CDR3 nucleotides read TGTGCCAGCAGCTTGGCCCTAAACTATGGCTACACCTTC. The rearrangement uses TRBV5-6 and TRBJ1-2; D is unresolved. Germline CDR1 is SGHDT and CDR2 is YYEEEE. V lost 0 bases, J lost 2 bases, and 5 bases lay in between. This CDR3 is 13 amino acids long.

This chain joins TRBV19 and TRBJ1-2, with D possibly being TRBD1 (5 bases). CDR1 is LNHDA and CDR2 is SQIVND in the germline V gene (reference sequence). With 1 base removed from V and 1 base from J, the gap between germline ends came to 13 bases. The CDR3 totals 16 residues. This CDR3 is CASSIGRGGINYGYTF. CDR3 nucleotides: TGTGCCAGTAGTATAGGGAGGGGAGGGATTAACTATGGCTACACCTTC.